This T cell receptor beta chain was identified in a study of response to subunit inactivated influenza vaccine. Study-level results: The authors proposed limited new T cell recruitment per seasonal influenza vaccination.

Using its own MiXCR run on the RT-PCR reads, TCRdb lists one record per CDR3 protein. The table records hundreds of thousands of distinct CDR3 sequences, 16% of them present only once. In its sample, this clonotype was seen a few times. Antigen specificity is unknown. The CDR3 length is 15 residues. Unmatched junction bases numbered 9, after V lost 2 bases and J lost 6 bases. Per the germline V gene, CDR1 is DFQATT and CDR2 is SNEGSKA (reference sequence). The V and J genes are TRBV20-1 and TRBJ2-2; 7 bases are a match to TRBD1. Material: CD4+ T cells sorted from PBMCs, obtained roughly 24 months after vaccination. This TCR derives from a man between 50 and 69 years old who received an inactivated influenza vaccine. This chain's CDR3 is CSARQYSDRAGELFF. The CDR3 DNA follows: TGCAGTGCTAGACAGTATTCCGACAGGGCCGGGGAGCTGTTTTTT.